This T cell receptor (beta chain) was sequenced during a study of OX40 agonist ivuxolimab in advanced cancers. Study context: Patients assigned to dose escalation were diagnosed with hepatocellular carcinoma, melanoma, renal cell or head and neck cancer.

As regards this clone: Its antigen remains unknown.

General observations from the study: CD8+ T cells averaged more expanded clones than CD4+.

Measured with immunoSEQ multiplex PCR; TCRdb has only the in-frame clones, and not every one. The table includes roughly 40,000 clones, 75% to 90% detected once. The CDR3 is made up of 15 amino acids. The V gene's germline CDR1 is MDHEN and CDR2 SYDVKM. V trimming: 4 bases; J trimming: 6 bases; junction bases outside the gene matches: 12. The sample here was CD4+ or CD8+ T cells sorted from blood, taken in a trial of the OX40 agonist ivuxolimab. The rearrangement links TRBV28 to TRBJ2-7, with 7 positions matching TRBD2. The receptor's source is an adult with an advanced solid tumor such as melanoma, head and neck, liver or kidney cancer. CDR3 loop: CASSSPPGGTGEQYF. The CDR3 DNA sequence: TGTGCCAGCAGTTCCCCCCCGGGGGGAACCGGCGAGCAGTACTTC. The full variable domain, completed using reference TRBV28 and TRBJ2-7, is DVKVTQSSRYLVKRTGEKVFLECVQDMDHENMFWYRQDPGLGLRLIYFSYDVKMKEKGDIPEGYSVSREKKERFSLILESASTNQTSMYLCASSSPPGGTGEQYFGPGTRLTVT.